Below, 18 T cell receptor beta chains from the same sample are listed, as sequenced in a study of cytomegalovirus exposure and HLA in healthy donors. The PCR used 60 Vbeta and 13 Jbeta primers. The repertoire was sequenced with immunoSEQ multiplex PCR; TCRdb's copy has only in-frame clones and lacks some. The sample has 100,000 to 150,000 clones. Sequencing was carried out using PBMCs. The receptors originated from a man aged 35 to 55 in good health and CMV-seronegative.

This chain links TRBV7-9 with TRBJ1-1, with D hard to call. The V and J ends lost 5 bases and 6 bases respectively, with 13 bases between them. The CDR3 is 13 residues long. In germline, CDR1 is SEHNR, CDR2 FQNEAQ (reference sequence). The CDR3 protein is CASSIKGSAEAFF. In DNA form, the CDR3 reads TGTGCCAGCAGCATAAAAGGGAGCGCTGAAGCTTTCTTT.

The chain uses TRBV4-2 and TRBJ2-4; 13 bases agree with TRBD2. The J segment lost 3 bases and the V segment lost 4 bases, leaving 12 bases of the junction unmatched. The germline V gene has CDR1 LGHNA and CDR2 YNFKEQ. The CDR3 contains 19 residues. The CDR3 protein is CASSLGLAGAREVKNIQYF. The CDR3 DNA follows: TGTGCCAGCAGCCTAGGACTAGCGGGAGCCCGGGAGGTCAAAAACATTCAGTACTTC.

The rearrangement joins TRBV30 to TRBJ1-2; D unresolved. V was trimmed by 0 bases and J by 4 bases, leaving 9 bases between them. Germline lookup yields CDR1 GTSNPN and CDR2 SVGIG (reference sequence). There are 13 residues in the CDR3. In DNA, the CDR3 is TGTGCCTGGAGTGTCGAGGGTACCTATGGCTACACCTTC. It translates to CAWSVEGTYGYTF.

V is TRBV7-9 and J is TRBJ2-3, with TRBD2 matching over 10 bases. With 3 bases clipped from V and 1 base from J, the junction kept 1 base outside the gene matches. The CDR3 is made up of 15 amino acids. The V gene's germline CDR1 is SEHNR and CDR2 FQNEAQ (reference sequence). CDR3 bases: TGTGCCAGCAGCTTCGGGACTAGCGGCACAGATACGCAGTATTTT. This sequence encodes CASSFGTSGTDTQYF.

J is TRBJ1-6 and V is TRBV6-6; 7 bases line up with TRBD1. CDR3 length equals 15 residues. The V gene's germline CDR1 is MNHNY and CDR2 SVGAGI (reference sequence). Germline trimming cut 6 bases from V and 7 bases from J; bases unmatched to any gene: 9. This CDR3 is CASSDRDSLNSPLHF. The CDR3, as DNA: TGTGCCAGCAGCGACCGGGACAGCCTAAATTCACCCCTCCACTTT.

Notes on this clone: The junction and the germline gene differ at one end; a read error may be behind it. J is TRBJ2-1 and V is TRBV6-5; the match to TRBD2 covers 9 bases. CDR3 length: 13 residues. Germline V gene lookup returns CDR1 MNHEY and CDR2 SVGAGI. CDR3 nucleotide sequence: TGTGCCAGCAGTCAGAGTAAGGCGGGAGGGCCCCTCTTC. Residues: CASSQSKAGGPLF.

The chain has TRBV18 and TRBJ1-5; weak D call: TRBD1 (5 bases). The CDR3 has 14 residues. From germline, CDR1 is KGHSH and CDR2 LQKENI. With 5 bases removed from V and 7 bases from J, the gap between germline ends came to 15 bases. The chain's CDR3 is CASSVGGSGQPQHF. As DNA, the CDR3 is TGTGCCAGCTCAGTCGGGGGATCGGGACAGCCCCAGCATTTT.

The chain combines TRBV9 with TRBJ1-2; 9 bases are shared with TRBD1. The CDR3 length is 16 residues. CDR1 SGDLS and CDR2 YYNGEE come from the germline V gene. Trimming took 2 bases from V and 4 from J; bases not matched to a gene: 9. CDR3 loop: CASSVRPGTGSYGYTF. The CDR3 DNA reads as TGTGCCAGCAGCGTCCGCCCCGGGACAGGGAGCTATGGCTACACCTTC.

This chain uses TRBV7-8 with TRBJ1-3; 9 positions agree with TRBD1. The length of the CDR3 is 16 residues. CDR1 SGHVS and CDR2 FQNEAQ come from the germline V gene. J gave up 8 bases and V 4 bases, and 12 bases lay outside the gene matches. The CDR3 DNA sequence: TGTGCCAGCAGCTCCCGGACAGGGGCGAACGGAGACACCATATATTTT. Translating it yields CASSSRTGANGDTIYF.

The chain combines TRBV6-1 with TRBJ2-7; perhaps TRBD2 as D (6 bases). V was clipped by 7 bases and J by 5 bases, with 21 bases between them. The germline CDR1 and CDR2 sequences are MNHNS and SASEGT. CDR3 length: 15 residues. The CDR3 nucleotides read TGTGCCAGCACCCCTCGGCGGGACTTCCCCCACGAGCAGTACTTC. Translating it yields CASTPRRDFPHEQYF.

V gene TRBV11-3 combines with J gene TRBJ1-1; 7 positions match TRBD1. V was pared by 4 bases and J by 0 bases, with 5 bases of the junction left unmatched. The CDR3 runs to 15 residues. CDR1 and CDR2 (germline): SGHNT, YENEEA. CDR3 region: CASSSGTVMNTEAFF. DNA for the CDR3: TGTGCCAGCAGCTCCGGGACAGTGATGAACACTGAAGCTTTCTTT.

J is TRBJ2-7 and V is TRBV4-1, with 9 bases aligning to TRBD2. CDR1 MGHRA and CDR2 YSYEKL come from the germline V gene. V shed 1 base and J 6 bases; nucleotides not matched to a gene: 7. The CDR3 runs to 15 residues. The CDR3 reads CASSQAVAGAREQYF. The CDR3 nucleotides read TGCGCCAGCAGCCAAGCTGTAGCGGGAGCTCGCGAGCAGTACTTC.

The CDR3 DNA sequence: TGTGCCAGTAGTAAGGACAGGGGGACGACCTTGCAAGAGACCCAGTACTTC. As protein: CASSKDRGTTLQETQYF. This rearrangement joins TRBV19 to TRBJ2-5, with 10 bases fitting TRBD1. V lost 4 bases, J lost 2 bases, and 10 bases stayed unmatched. Germline V gene data show CDR1 as LNHDA and CDR2 as SQIVND (reference sequence). CDR3 size: 17 residues.

CDR3 amino acids: CASSWGHGPYEQYF. CDR3 DNA: TGTGCCAGCAGCTGGGGACACGGGCCCTACGAGCAGTACTTC. The genes are TRBV7-2 and TRBJ2-7, with a tentative D call TRBD1 (6 bases). Deletions cut 4 bases from V and 2 bases from J, with 12 bases between. The CDR3 extends over 14 amino acids. The V gene's germline CDR1 is SGHTA and CDR2 FQGNSA.

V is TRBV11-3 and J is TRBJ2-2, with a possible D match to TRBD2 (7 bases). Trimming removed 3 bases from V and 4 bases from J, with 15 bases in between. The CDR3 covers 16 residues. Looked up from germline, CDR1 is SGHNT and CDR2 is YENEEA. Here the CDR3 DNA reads TGTGCCAGCAGCTTTGGGGGGCTAGCGGCCACCGGGGAGCTGTTTTTT. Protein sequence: CASSFGGLAATGELFF. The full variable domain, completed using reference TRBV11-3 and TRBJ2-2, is EAGVVQSPRYKIIEKKQPVAFWCNPISGHNTLYWYLQNLGQGPELLIRYENEEAVDDSQLPKDRFSAERLKGVDSTLKIQPAELGDSAVYLCASSFGGLAATGELFFGEGSRLTVL.

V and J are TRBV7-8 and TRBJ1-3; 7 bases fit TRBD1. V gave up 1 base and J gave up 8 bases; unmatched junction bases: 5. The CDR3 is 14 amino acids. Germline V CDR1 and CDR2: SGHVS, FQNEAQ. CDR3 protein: CASSLVGRGDTIYF. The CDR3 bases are TGTGCCAGCAGCTTAGTAGGCAGGGGGGACACCATATATTTT.

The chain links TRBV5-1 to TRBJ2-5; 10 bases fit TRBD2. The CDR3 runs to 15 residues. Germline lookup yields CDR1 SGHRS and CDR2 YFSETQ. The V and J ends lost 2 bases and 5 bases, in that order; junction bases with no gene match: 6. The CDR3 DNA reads TGCGCCAGCAGCTTAAGCGGGAGGGCCGCGGAGACCCAGTACTTC. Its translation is CASSLSGRAAETQYF.

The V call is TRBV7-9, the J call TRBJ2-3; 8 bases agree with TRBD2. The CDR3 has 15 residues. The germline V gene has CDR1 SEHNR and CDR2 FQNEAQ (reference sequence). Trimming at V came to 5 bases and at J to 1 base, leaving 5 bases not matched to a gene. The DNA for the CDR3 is TGTGCCAGCAGCCACTCGACTAGCGGCACAGATACGCAGTATTTT. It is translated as CASSHSTSGTDTQYF. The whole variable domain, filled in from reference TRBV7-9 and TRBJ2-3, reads DTGVSQNPRHKITKRGQNVTFRCDPISEHNRLYWYRQTLGQGPEFLTYFQNEAQLEKSRLLSDRFSAERPKGSFSTLEIQRTEQGDSAMYLCASSHSTSGTDTQYFGPGTRLTVL.